What follows are 15 T cell receptor beta chains derived from one specimen sequenced in a study of blood T cell repertoires in COVID-19. Repertoires were generated with immunoSEQ multiplex PCR, while TCRdb's copy carries only in-frame clones and drops some. The sample records fewer than 300,000 clones, roughly 80% being singletons. Sequences were obtained from peripheral blood. These TCRs come from a woman aged 45-65 years who had recovered from COVID-19.

V and J are TRBV19 and TRBJ1-2, with 7 bases that match TRBD1. Trimming at V came to 3 bases and at J to 2 bases, leaving 9 bases not matched to a gene. Germline V lookup: CDR1 LNHDA, CDR2 SQIVND (reference sequence). This CDR3 comprises 16 residues. CDR3 sequence (DNA): TGTGCCAGTAGTATCGGTAGGGGGCCCGCCAACTATGGCTACACCTTC. Amino acid sequence: CASSIGRGPANYGYTF.

V usage is TRBV3-1 (or the pseudogene TRBV3-2) and J usage is TRBJ1-1; 7 nucleotides align to TRBD1. Germline V gene sequence: CDR1 LGHDT, CDR2 YNNKEL (reference sequence). Trimming took 6 bases from V and 1 from J; bases not matched to a gene: 8. This CDR3 spans 15 amino acids. The CDR3 here is CASRRQGPTNTEAFF. For the CDR3, the DNA is TGTGCCAGCAGACGACAGGGCCCGACGAACACTGAAGCTTTCTTT.

The chain is built from TRBV18 and TRBJ2-1; tentative D call: TRBD2 (5 bases). The germline V gene has CDR1 KGHSH and CDR2 LQKENI. V shed 3 bases and J shed 0 bases, with 9 bases lying between them. The CDR3 is made up of 15 amino acids. The CDR3 loop is CASSPDLGSYNEQFF. The CDR3 DNA reads as TGTGCCAGCTCACCGGACTTGGGCTCCTACAATGAGCAGTTCTTC.

This clone was seen only once. The rearrangement links TRBV24-1 to TRBJ2-5, with 14 positions matching TRBD2. Germline lookup yields CDR1 KGHDR and CDR2 SFDVKD. The trim removed 4 bases at V and 4 bases at J, leaving 1 base unmatched. CDR3 length: 15 amino acids. The CDR3 bases are TGTGCCACCAGTGACGGGACTAGCGGGGGAGAGACCCAGTACTTC. Encoded protein: CATSDGTSGGETQYF.

This chain uses TRBV7-9 with TRBJ1-1, with D possibly matching TRBD1 (6 bases). The germline V gene encodes CDR1 SEHNR and CDR2 FQNEAQ (reference sequence). The CDR3 covers 18 residues. Trimming took off 5 bases at V and 2 bases at J, with 24 bases between the two ends. CDR3 sequence: CASSTTDRPAAKNTEAFF. The DNA of the CDR3 is TGTGCCAGCAGCACAACCGACAGGCCCGCTGCCAAAAACACTGAAGCTTTCTTT.

This chain uses TRBV2 with TRBJ1-4; 7 positions agree with TRBD1. Germline values: CDR1 SNHLY, CDR2 FYNNEI. Trimming at V came to 4 bases and at J to 1 base, leaving 0 bases not matched to a gene. This CDR3 is built from 14 residues. In nucleotides, the CDR3 is TGTGCCAGCAGTGGGGACAGAACTAATGAAAAACTGTTTTTT. Encoded protein: CASSGDRTNEKLFF.

The CDR3 sequence is CASSPNRGSVGQNTEAFF. Here the CDR3 DNA reads TGTGCCAGCAGCCCGAATCGGGGGTCGGTCGGCCAGAACACTGAAGCTTTCTTT. The chain links TRBV7-9 to TRBJ1-1; D possibly corresponds to TRBD1 (5 bases). The length of the CDR3 is 18 residues. V was shortened by 5 bases and J by 1 base, with 23 bases between the two germline ends. CDR1 is SEHNR and CDR2 is FQNEAQ in the germline V gene (reference sequence).

A few counts support this clone. This CDR3 is CASSGPIYEQYF. CDR3 sequence (DNA): TGTGCCAGCAGTGGGCCGATCTACGAGCAGTACTTC. The V gene is TRBV2, the J gene TRBJ2-7; D is unresolved. The V gene's germline CDR1 is SNHLY and CDR2 FYNNEI. CDR3 length equals 12 residues. With 4 bases removed from V and 3 bases from J, the gap between germline ends came to 7 bases.

This clone was observed once. V is TRBV7-8 and J is TRBJ1-5, with 12 bases matching TRBD1. The J segment lost 5 bases and the V segment lost 5 bases, leaving 13 bases of the junction unmatched. Germline-derived CDR1 and CDR2 are SGHVS and FQNEAQ. CDR3 size: 18 residues. CDR3 amino acids: CASSTRWGQGAPDQPQHF. CDR3 sequence (DNA): TGTGCCAGCAGCACGAGGTGGGGACAGGGGGCGCCCGATCAGCCCCAGCATTTT.

The chain employs TRBV5-1 and TRBJ2-2, with 10 bases identical to TRBD1. The CDR3 consists of 15 residues. The J segment lost 8 bases and the V segment lost 3 bases, leaving 7 bases of the junction unmatched. Germline V gene data show CDR1 as SGHRS and CDR2 as YFSETQ. The CDR3 sequence is CASSWGTGASGELFF. As DNA, the CDR3 is TGCGCCAGCAGCTGGGGGACAGGGGCATCGGGGGAGCTGTTTTTT.

This clone turned up a few times. The rearrangement joins TRBV19 to TRBJ2-1, with 13 bases lining up with TRBD2. The CDR3 length is 15 residues. CDR1 and CDR2 (germline): LNHDA, SQIVND (reference sequence). With V trimmed by 5 bases and J by 7 bases, 5 bases remained unmatched. Here the CDR3 reads CASSGLAGVSNEQFF. The CDR3 bases are TGTGCCAGTAGTGGACTAGCGGGAGTTTCAAATGAGCAGTTCTTC.

The chain joins TRBV7-9 to TRBJ1-2; D remains unclear. With 4 bases removed from V and 2 bases from J, the gap between germline ends came to 11 bases. The CDR3 runs to 14 residues. The V gene's germline CDR1 is SEHNR and CDR2 FQNEAQ (reference sequence). CDR3 sequence: CASSSRAENYGYTF. CDR3 DNA sequence: TGTGCCAGCAGCTCCCGAGCGGAGAACTATGGCTACACCTTC.

In this sample, this clone turned up once. The chain couples TRBV11-2 to TRBJ2-3; 7 bases map to TRBD2. J gave up 6 bases and V 2 bases, and 5 bases lay outside the gene matches. The CDR3 spans 14 residues. The germline gives CDR1 SGHAT, CDR2 FQNNGV. CDR3 nucleotide sequence: TGTGCCAGCAGCTTATCCGGGGGGATGGATACGCAGTATTTT. This codes for CASSLSGGMDTQYF.

In this sample, this clone turned up many times. This chain uses TRBV19 with TRBJ1-1; 10 bases agree with TRBD1. The CDR3 loop spans 13 amino acids. From germline, CDR1 is LNHDA and CDR2 SQIVND (reference sequence). Losses at the gene ends were 7 bases for V and 5 bases for J; bases not matched to a gene: 4. This CDR3 reads CASIDRGQTEAFF. The CDR3 bases are TGTGCCAGTATCGACAGGGGGCAAACTGAAGCTTTCTTT.

This chain links TRBV7-2 with TRBJ2-1, with D tentatively TRBD2 (6 bases). The CDR3 extends over 13 amino acids. The V end lost 0 bases, the J end lost 10 bases, and 10 bases lay between the germline ends. Germline CDR1 and CDR2: SGHTA and FQGNSA. The CDR3 is CASSLAGTSEQFF. The CDR3 coding sequence is TGTGCCAGCAGCTTAGCCGGGACTTCGGAGCAGTTCTTC.